These 16 T cell receptor beta chains came from one sample sequenced in a study of graft-versus-host responses after intestinal transplantation. The authors processed graft tissue to release intraepithelial and lamina propria lymphocytes. Clones were read by immunoSEQ multiplex PCR, and TCRdb kept only the in-frame ones, dropping some. Of about 9,600 clones listed, roughly three quarters were seen once; the top ten hold 20%. This specimen consisted of ileum tissue, obtained 450 to 480 days after intestinal transplantation. These receptors were taken from a human patient who received an intestinal transplant, so some T cells may come from the graft donor.

This clone has more than one count but fewer than ten. At one of its ends the junction is not consistent with the germline gene, which may arise from a read error. This sample also contains other DNA sequences that code for the same CDR3. V is TRBV5-6 and J is TRBJ1-2; the D gene is possibly TRBD1 (5 bases). The CDR3 length is 14 residues. Per germline, CDR1 SGHDT and CDR2 YYEEEE. CDR3 protein: CASSLGSGAGGYTF. The CDR3 nucleotides read TGTGCGAGCAGCTTGGGCTCTGGGGCAGGTGGCTACACCTTC.

The V and J genes are TRBV6-4 and TRBJ2-2; the D is unclear. V lost 2 bases, J lost 7 bases, and 8 bases lay in between. Per germline, CDR1 MRHNA and CDR2 SNTAGT. CDR3 length: 13 amino acids. The CDR3 nucleotides read TGTGCCAGCAGTGACAGGGATAACGGGGAGCTGTTTTTT. This sequence encodes CASSDRDNGELFF.

This clone was found a few times. The rearrangement links TRBV19 to TRBJ1-6; 9 bases are shared with TRBD1. The CDR3 totals 15 residues. Germline V gene lookup returns CDR1 LNHDA and CDR2 SQIVND (reference sequence). Trimming at V came to 5 bases and at J to 6 bases, leaving 5 bases not matched to a gene. This CDR3 reads CASSPTTGGNSPLHF. The CDR3 region has the DNA TGTGCCAGTAGTCCTACGACAGGGGGTAATTCACCCCTCCACTTT.

The chain has TRBV9 and TRBJ1-4; TRBD1 is a possible D gene (5 bases). CDR3 length equals 15 residues. Trimming pared 0 bases from V and 8 bases from J, leaving 14 bases between. Germline assignment: CDR1 SGDLS and CDR2 YYNGEE. CDR3 residues: CASSVDGGANEKLFF. The CDR3 DNA is TGTGCCAGCAGCGTAGACGGAGGGGCAAACGAAAAACTGTTTTTT.

This chain joins TRBV2 and TRBJ2-2, with no clear D. The CDR3 extends over 15 amino acids. V was cut by 2 bases and J by 3 bases, with 10 bases left in between. CDR1 is SNHLY, CDR2 FYNNEI, per germline. CDR3 DNA sequence: TGTGCCAGCAGTGAATCGTTGACCCACACCGGGGAGCTGTTTTTT. As protein: CASSESLTHTGELFF.

This sequence joins TRBV6-1 and TRBJ1-2; possibly TRBD1 for D (5 bases). Per germline, CDR1 MNHNS and CDR2 SASEGT. The CDR3 totals 15 residues. V was cut by 10 bases and J by 6 bases, with 24 bases left in between. The CDR3 DNA sequence: TGTGCCATCATCCAATCTCCTGACTTAGGGGATGGCTACACCTTC. Its translation: CAIIQSPDLGDGYTF.

This clone came up a few times. This specimen includes other DNA sequences encoding the same CDR3. The V gene is TRBV6-5, the J gene TRBJ2-1, with 9 bases that match TRBD2. Germline V CDR1 and CDR2: MNHEY, SVGAGI. The V segment lost 5 bases and the J segment 5 bases; nucleotides outside the gene matches: 7. The CDR3 has 15 residues. The CDR3 loop is CASSPSGGPNNEQFF. The CDR3 region has the DNA TGTGCCAGCAGTCCCAGCGGGGGGCCGAACAATGAGCAGTTCTTC.

This chain links TRBV5-5 with TRBJ2-7, with TRBD2 matching 12 bases. Trimming at V came to 3 bases and at J to 2 bases, leaving 6 bases not matched to a gene. The CDR3 contains 16 residues. Germline V gene data show CDR1 as SGHKS and CDR2 as YYEKEE (reference sequence). This chain's CDR3 is CASSYRLAGVPYEQYF. DNA of the CDR3: TGTGCCAGCAGCTATCGACTAGCGGGGGTCCCCTACGAGCAGTACTTC.

The chain joins TRBV2 to TRBJ2-3; D gene uncertain. V was cut by 3 bases and J by 2 bases, with 6 bases left in between. The germline V gene encodes CDR1 SNHLY and CDR2 FYNNEI. There are 13 residues in the CDR3. In nucleotides, the CDR3 is TGTGCCAGCAGTGAGCCCGACACAGATACGCAGTATTTT. The encoded protein is CASSEPDTDTQYF. The variable domain in full, completed from reference TRBV2 and TRBJ2-3, reads EPEVTQTPSHQVTQMGQEVILRCVPISNHLYFYWYRQILGQKVEFLVSFYNNEISEKSEIFDDQFSVERPDGSNFTLKIRSTKLEDSAMYFCASSEPDTDTQYFGPGTRLTVL.

The rearrangement joins TRBV27 to TRBJ2-7, with TRBD2 matching over 8 bases. The CDR3 is 14 residues long. The V gene end was trimmed by 4 bases and the J gene end by 2 bases; junction bases not matched to a gene: 4. Germline lookup yields CDR1 MNHEY and CDR2 SMNVEV (reference sequence). CDR3 region: CASSSRGGPYEQYF. The DNA for the CDR3 is TGTGCCAGCAGTTCTCGGGGGGGGCCCTACGAGCAGTACTTC.

This clone was seen only once. The J gene is TRBJ2-7, the V gene TRBV5-1, with TRBD2 identical over 9 bases. This CDR3 has 17 residues. With V trimmed by 0 bases and J by 7 bases, 14 bases remained unmatched. The V gene's germline CDR1 is SGHRS and CDR2 YFSETQ. The DNA for the CDR3 is TGCGCCAGCAGCTTGGTGCGCGGGGGGGCTCCGGCGGGTGAGCAGTACTTC. Protein product: CASSLVRGGAPAGEQYF.

This rearrangement joins TRBV5-1 to TRBJ1-2; D is unresolved. The CDR3 covers 15 residues. V was trimmed by 3 bases and J by 0 bases, leaving 12 bases between them. The germline V gene has CDR1 SGHRS and CDR2 YFSETQ. Here the CDR3 DNA reads TGCGCCAGCAGCTGGCCCGGTAATACTAACTATGGCTACACCTTC. Amino acid sequence: CASSWPGNTNYGYTF.

V and J are TRBV27 and TRBJ2-1, with TRBD2 matching over 7 bases. The germline CDR1 and CDR2 sequences are MNHEY and SMNVEV (reference sequence). With V trimmed by 1 base and J by 3 bases, 3 bases remained unmatched. This CDR3 is built from 15 residues. The CDR3 nucleotides are TGTGCCAGCAGTTTATGGGGCGGGGGCTACAATGAGCAGTTCTTC. It encodes CASSLWGGGYNEQFF.

CDR3 DNA sequence: TGCGCCAGCAGCTTAGGCACTGAAGCTTTCTTT. It encodes CASSLGTEAFF. This chain uses TRBV5-1 with TRBJ1-1; D gene uncertain. The V and J ends lost 2 bases and 4 bases respectively, with 3 bases between them. The CDR3 is made up of 11 amino acids. The germline gives CDR1 SGHRS, CDR2 YFSETQ.

The chain couples TRBV7-7 to TRBJ2-6; no definite D call. Germline V gene data show CDR1 as SSHAT and CDR2 as FNYEAQ (reference sequence). CDR3 size: 15 residues. The V end was cut by 1 base, the J end by 0 bases, with 4 bases between. CDR3 protein: CASSLEVSGANVLTF. Here the CDR3 DNA reads TGTGCCAGCAGCTTAGAGGTCTCTGGGGCCAACGTCCTGACTTTC.

The chain links TRBV7-2 to TRBJ2-2, with D maybe TRBD2 (5 bases). The CDR3 has 14 residues. With 6 bases removed from V and 3 bases from J, the gap between germline ends came to 11 bases. Germline assignment: CDR1 SGHTA and CDR2 FQGNSA. As DNA, the CDR3 is TGTGCCAGCAGGGAGCGGTCTTACACCGGGGAGCTGTTTTTT. Translation gives CASRERSYTGELFF.